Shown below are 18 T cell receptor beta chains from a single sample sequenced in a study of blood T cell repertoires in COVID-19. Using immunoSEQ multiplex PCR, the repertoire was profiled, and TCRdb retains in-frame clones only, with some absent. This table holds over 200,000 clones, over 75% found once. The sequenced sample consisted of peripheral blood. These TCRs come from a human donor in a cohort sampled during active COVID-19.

The CDR3 protein is CASSQGGLYEQYF. CDR3 nucleotides: TGTGCCAGCAGCCAAGGGGGGCTCTACGAGCAGTACTTC. The V gene is TRBV4-2, the J gene TRBJ2-7; D might be TRBD1 (6 bases). The CDR3 consists of 13 residues. V was shortened by 1 base and J by 3 bases, with 7 bases between the two germline ends. Germline-derived CDR1 and CDR2 are LGHNA and YNFKEQ.

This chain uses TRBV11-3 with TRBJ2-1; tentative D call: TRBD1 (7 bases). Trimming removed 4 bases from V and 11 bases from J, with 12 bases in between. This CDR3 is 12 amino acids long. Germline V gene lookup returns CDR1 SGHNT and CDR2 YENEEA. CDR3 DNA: TGTGCCAGCAGCTCCAGGGGGACTCAGCAGTTCTTC. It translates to CASSSRGTQQFF. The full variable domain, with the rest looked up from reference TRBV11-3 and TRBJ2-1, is EAGVVQSPRYKIIEKKQPVAFWCNPISGHNTLYWYLQNLGQGPELLIRYENEEAVDDSQLPKDRFSAERLKGVDSTLKIQPAELGDSAVYLCASSSRGTQQFFGPGTRLTVL.

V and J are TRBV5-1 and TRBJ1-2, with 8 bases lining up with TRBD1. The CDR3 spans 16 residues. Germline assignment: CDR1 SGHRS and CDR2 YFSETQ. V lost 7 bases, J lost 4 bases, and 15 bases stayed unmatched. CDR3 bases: TGCGCCAGCCGATTAGGATTCGGACAGGGTCGCTATGGCTACACCTTC. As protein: CASRLGFGQGRYGYTF.

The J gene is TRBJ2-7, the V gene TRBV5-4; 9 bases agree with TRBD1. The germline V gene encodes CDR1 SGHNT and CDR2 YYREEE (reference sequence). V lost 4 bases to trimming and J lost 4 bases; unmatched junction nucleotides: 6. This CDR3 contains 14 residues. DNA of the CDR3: TGTGCCAGCAGCCCGAGGACAGGGGAGTACGAGCAGTACTTC. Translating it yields CASSPRTGEYEQYF.

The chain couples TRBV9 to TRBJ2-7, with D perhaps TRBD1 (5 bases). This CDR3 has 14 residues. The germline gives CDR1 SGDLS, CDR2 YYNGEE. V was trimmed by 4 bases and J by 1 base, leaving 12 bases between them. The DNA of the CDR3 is TGTGCCAGCAGCACCGACAGAAAATCCTACGAGCAGTACTTC. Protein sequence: CASSTDRKSYEQYF.

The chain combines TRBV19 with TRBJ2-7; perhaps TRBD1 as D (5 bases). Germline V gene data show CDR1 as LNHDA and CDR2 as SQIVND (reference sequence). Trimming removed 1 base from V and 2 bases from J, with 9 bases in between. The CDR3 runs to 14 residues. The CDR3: CASSIGTPTYEQYF. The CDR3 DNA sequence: TGTGCCAGTAGTATAGGGACACCGACCTACGAGCAGTACTTC.

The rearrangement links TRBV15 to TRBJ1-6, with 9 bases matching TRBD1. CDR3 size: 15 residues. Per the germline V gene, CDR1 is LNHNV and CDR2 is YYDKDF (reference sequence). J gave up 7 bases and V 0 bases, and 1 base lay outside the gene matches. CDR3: CATSREGQGNSPLHF. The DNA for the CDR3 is TGTGCCACCAGCAGAGAAGGACAGGGGAATTCACCCCTCCACTTT. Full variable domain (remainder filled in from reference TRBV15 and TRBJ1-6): DAMVIQNPRYQVTQFGKPVTLSCSQTLNHNVMYWYQQKSSQAPKLLFHYYDKDFNNEADTPDNFQSRRPNTSFCFLDIRSPGLGDTAMYLCATSREGQGNSPLHFGNGTRLTVT.

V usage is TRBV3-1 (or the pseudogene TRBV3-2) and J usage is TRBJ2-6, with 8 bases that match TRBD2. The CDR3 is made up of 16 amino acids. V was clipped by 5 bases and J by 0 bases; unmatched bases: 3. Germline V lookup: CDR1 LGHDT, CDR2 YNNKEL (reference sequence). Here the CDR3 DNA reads TGTGCCAGCAGCAACCGGGGGGGCTCTGGGGCCAACGTCCTGACTTTC. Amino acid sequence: CASSNRGGSGANVLTF.

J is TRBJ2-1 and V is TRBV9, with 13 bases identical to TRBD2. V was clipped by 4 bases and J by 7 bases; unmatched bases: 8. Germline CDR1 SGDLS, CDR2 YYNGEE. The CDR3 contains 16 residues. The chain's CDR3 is CASSPILAGGSNEQFF. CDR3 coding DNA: TGTGCCAGCAGCCCCATACTAGCGGGAGGGTCAAATGAGCAGTTCTTC.

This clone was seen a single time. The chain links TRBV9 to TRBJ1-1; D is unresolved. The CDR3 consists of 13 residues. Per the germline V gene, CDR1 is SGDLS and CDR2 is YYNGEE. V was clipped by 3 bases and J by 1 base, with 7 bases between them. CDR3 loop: CASSGPANTEAFF. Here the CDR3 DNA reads TGTGCCAGCAGCGGGCCCGCGAACACTGAAGCTTTCTTT. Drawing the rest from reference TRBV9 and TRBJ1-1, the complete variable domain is DSGVTQTPKHLITATGQRVTLRCSPRSGDLSVYWYQQSLDQGLQFLIQYYNGEERAKGNILERFSAQQFPDLHSELNLSSLELGDSALYFCASSGPANTEAFFGQGTRLTVV.

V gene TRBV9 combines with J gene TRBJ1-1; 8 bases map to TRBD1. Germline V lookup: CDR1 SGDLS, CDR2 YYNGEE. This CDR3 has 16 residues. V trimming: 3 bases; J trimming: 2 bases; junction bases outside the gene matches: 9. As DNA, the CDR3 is TGTGCCAGCAGCGAGACAGCGGACAGGGTTAACACTGAAGCTTTCTTT. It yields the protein CASSETADRVNTEAFF.

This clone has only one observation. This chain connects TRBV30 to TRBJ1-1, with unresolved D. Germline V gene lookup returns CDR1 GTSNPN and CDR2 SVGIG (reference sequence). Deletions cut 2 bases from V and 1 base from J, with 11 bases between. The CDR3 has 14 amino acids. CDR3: CAWSNLASNTEAFF. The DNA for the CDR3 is TGTGCCTGGAGTAATTTGGCATCGAACACTGAAGCTTTCTTT.

CDR3 sequence (DNA): TGCAGCGTTGAAGGCGGGAGGAAAGGGGTCGACTTCTACGAGCAGTACTTC. Its translation is CSVEGGRKGVDFYEQYF. The rearrangement links TRBV29-1 to TRBJ2-7; 8 positions agree with TRBD2. Germline V CDR1 and CDR2: SQVTM, ANQGSEA. The CDR3 sequence is 17 residues long. V lost 1 base, J lost 3 bases, and 14 bases stayed unmatched.

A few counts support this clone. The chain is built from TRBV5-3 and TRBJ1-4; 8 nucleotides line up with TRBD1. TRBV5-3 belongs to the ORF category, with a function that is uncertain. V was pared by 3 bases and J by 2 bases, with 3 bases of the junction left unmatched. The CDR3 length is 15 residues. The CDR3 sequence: CARSWTGRTNEKLFF. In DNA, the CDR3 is TGTGCCAGAAGCTGGACAGGGAGGACTAATGAAAAACTGTTTTTT.

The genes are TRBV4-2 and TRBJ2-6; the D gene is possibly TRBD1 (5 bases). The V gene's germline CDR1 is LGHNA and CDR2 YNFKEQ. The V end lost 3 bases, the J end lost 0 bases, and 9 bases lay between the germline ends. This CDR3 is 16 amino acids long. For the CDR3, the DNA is TGTGCCAGCAGCCAGGCTGACAGCTCTGGGGCCAACGTCCTGACTTTC. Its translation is CASSQADSSGANVLTF.

The CDR3 loop is CASSLRGLAPQETQYF. DNA for the CDR3: TGTGCCAGCAGCCTACGCGGACTAGCACCGCAAGAGACCCAGTACTTC. The chain joins TRBV11-2 to TRBJ2-5, with 8 positions matching TRBD2. V dropped 5 bases and J dropped 2; count of bases not matched to a gene: 10. The CDR3 extends over 16 amino acids. The V gene's germline CDR1 is SGHAT and CDR2 FQNNGV.

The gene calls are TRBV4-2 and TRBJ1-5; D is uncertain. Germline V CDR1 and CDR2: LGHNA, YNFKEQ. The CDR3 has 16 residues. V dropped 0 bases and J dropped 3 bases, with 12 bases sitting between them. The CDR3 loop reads CASSQESPGSNQPQHF. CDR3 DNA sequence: TGTGCCAGCAGCCAAGAGTCCCCCGGTTCCAATCAGCCCCAGCATTTT.

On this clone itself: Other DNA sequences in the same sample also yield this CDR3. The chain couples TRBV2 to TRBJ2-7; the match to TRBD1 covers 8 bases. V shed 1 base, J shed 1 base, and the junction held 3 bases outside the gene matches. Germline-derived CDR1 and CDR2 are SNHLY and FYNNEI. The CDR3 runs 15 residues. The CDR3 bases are TGTGCCAGCAGTGAAGGCACAGGGGGTTCCTACGAGCAGTACTTC. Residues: CASSEGTGGSYEQYF.